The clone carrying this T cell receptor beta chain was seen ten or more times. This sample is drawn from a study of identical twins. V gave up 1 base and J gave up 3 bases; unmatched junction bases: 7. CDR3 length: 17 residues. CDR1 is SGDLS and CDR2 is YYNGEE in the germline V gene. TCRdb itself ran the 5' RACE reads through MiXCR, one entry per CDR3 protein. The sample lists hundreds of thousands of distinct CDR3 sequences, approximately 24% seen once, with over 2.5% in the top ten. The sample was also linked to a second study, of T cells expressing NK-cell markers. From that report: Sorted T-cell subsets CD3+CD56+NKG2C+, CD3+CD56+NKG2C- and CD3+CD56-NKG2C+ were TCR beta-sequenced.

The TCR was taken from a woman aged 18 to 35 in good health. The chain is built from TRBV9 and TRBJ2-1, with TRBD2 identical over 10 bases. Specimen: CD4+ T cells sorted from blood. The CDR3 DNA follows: TGTGCCAGCAGCGTAAGACTAGCGGGTTCCCTCTACAATGAGCAGTTCTTC. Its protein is CASSVRLAGSLYNEQFF.